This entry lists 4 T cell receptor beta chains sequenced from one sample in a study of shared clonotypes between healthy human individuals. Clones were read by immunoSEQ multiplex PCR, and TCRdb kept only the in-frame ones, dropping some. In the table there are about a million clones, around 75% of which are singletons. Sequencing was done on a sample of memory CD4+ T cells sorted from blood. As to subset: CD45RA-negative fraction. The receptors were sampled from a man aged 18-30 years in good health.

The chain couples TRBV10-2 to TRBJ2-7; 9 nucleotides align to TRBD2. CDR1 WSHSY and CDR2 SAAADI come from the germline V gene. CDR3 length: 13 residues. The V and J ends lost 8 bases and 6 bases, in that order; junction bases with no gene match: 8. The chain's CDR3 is CASGGGGALEQYF. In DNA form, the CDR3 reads TGCGCCAGCGGGGGCGGGGGGGCCCTCGAGCAGTACTTC.

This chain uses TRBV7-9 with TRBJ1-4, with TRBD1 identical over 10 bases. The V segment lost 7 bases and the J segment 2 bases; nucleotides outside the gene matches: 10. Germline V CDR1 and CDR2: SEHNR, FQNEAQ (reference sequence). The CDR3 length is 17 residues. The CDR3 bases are TGTGCCAGCACCGATCGGACAGGGGGATCGACTAATGAAAAACTGTTTTTT. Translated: CASTDRTGGSTNEKLFF.

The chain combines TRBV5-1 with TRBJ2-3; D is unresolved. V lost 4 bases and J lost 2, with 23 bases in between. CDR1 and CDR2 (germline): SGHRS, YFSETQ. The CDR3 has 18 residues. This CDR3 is CASSRQTVTTTFTDTQYF. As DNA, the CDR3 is TGCGCCAGCAGCCGTCAGACGGTGACCACCACTTTCACAGATACGCAGTATTTT.

The CDR3 loop reads CASSLRPGQNEKLFF. The DNA for the CDR3 is TGTGCCAGCAGTTTAAGACCGGGACAGAATGAAAAACTGTTTTTT. The rearrangement uses TRBV27 and TRBJ1-4; 7 bases map to TRBD1. J was trimmed by 5 bases and V by 2 bases; bases with no gene match: 5. The CDR3 has 15 amino acids. The germline gives CDR1 MNHEY, CDR2 SMNVEV (reference sequence).